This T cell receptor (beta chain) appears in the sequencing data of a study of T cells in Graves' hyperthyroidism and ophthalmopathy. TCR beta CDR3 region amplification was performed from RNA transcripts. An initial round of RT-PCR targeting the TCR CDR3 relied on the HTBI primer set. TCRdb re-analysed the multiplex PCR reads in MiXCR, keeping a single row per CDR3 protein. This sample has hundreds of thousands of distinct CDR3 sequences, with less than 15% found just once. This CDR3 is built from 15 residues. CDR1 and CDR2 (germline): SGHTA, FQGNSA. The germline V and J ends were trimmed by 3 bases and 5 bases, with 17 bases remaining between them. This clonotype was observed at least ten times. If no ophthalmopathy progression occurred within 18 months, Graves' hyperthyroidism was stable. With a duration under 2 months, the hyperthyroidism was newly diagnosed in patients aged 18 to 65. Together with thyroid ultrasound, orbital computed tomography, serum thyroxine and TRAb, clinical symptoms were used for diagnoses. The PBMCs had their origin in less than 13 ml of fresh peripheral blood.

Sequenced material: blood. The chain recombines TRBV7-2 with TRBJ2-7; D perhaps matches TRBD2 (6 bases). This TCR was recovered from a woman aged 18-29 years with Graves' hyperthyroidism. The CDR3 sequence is CASSFHRESRHEQYF. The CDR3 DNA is TGTGCCAGCAGCTTCCACCGGGAGTCCAGGCACGAGCAGTACTTC.